The present TCR beta chain was sequenced within a study of T cell responses to AZD1222 COVID-19 vaccine. Deletions cut 2 bases from V and 0 bases from J, with 9 bases between. CDR1 is KGHDR, CDR2 SFDVKD, per germline. CDR3 size: 15 residues. Method: immunoSEQ multiplex PCR; TCRdb's copy keeps in-frame clones and lacks some. The sample contains 130,000 to 150,000 clones, around 90% of which appear only once. Study-level findings and limits: Within unmutated variant regions lay the reported targets of nearly half of spike-specific TCRs. Spike was spanned by vaccine-associated CD4 TCRs, which were dominant at 160-218 and 743-854. Once two AZD1222 doses were given, Spike-specific TCR breadth and depth went up. Repertoire sampling was restricted to post-peak T cell response timepoints.

This clone was seen only a few times. Its target is not known. This specimen was peripheral blood, taken on day 0 of AZD1222 vaccination. The gene calls are TRBV24-1 and TRBJ1-2, with D possibly TRBD1 on 6 matching bases. The sequence was collected from an adult in good health. The CDR3 loop is CATSDSRTANYGYTF. The CDR3 coding sequence is TGTGCCACCAGTGATTCTCGGACAGCTAACTATGGCTACACCTTC.